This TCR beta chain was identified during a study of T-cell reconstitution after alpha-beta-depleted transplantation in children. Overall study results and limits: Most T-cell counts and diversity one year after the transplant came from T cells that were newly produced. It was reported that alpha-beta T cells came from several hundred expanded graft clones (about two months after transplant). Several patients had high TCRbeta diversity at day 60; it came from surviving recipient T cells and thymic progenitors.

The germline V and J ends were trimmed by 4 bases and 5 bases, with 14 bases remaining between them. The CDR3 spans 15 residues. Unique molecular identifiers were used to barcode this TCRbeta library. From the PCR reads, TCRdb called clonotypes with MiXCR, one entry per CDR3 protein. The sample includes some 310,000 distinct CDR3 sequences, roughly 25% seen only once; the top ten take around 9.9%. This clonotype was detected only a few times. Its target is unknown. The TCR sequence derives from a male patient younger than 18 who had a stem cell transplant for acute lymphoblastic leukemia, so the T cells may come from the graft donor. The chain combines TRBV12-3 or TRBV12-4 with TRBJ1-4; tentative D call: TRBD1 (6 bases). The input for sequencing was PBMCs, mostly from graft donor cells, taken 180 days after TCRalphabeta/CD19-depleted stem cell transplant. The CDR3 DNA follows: TGTGCCAGCAGTTCAAAGGGCAGGGGAAATGAAAAACTGTTTTTT. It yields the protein CASSSKGRGNEKLFF.